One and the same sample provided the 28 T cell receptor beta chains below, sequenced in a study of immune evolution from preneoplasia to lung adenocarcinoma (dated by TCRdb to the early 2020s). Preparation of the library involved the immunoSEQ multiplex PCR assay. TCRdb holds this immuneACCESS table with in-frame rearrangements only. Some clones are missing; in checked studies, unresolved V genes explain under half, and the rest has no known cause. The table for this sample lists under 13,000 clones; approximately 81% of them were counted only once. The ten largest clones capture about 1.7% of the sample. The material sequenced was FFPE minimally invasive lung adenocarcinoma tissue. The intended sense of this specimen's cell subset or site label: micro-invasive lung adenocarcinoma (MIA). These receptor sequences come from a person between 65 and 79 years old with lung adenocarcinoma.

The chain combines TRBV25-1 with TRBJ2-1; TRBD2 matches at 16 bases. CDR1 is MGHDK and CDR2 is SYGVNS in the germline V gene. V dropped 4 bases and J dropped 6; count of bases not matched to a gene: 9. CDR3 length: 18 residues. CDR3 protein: CASSGGLAGGHFANEQFF. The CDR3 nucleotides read TGTGCCAGCAGTGGGGGACTAGCGGGGGGGCATTTTGCCAATGAGCAGTTCTTC.

The DNA for the CDR3 is TGTGCCAGCAGACCCCAGGGGTTAGGAAACATTCAGTACTTC. Protein: CASRPQGLGNIQYF. J is TRBJ2-4 and V is TRBV5-6, with a tentative D call TRBD1 (6 bases). CDR1 is SGHDT and CDR2 is YYEEEE in the germline V gene. V was pared by 5 bases and J by 6 bases, with 15 bases between. The CDR3 length is 14 residues.

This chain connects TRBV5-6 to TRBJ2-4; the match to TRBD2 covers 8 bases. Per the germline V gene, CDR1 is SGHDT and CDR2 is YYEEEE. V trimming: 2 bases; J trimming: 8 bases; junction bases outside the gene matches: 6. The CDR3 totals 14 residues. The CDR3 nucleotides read TGTGCCAGCAGCTTCTCGATCGGGGGGGACATTCAGTACTTC. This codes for CASSFSIGGDIQYF.

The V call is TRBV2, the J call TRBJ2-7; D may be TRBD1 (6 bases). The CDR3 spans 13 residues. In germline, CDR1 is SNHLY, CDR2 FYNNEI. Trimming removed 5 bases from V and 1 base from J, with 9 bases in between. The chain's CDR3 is CASSLGQSYEQYF. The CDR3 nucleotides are TGTGCCAGCAGTCTAGGACAGTCCTACGAGCAGTACTTC.

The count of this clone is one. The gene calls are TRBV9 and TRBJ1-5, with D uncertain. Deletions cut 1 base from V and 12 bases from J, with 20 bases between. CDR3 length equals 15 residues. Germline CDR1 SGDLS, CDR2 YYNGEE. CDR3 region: CASSVFPDAGSVQHF. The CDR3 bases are TGTGCCAGCAGCGTATTTCCAGATGCGGGAAGCGTCCAGCATTTT.

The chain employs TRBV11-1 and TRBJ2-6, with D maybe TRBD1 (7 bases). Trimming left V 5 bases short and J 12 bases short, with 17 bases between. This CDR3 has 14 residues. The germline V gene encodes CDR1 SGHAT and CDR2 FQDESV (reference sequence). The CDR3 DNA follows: TGTGCCAGCAGCCCACCGACAGGGAGGATCGTCCTGACTTTC. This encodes CASSPPTGRIVLTF. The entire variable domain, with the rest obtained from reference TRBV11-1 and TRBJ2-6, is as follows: EAEVAQSPRYKITEKSQAVAFWCDPISGHATLYWYRQILGQGPELLVQFQDESVVDDSQLPKDRFSAERLKGVDSTLKIQPAELGDSAMYLCASSPPTGRIVLTFGAGSRLTVL.

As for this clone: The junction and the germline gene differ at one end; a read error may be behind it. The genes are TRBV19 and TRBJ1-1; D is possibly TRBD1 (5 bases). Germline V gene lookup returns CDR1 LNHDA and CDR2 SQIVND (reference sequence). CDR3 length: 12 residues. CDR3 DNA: TGTGCTAGTATTGGGGGGAACACTGAAGCTTTCTTT. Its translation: CASIGGNTEAFF.

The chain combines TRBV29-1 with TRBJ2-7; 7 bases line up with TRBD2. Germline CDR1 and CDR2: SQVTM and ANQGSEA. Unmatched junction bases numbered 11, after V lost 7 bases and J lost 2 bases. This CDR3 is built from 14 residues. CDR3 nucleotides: TGCAGCGCAATGGGGGGGTATAAAGCCTACGAGCAGTACTTC. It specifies CSAMGGYKAYEQYF.

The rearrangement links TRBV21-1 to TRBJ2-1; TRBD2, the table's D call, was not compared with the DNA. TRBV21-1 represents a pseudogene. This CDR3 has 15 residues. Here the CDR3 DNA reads TGTGCCAGCAGGCGAGCGGGGGCCGCCTACAATGAGCAGTTCTTC. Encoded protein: CASRRAGAAYNEQFF.

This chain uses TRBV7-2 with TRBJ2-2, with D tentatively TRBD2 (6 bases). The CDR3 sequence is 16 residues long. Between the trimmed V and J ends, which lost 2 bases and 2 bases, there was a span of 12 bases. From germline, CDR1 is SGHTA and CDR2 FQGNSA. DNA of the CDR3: TGTGCCAGCAGCTTATGGAGCGGGTTCAACACCGGGGAGCTGTTTTTT. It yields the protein CASSLWSGFNTGELFF. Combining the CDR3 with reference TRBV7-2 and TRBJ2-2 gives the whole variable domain GAGVSQSPSNKVTEKGKDVELRCDPISGHTALYWYRQSLGQGLEFLIYFQGNSAPDKSGLPSDRFSAERTGGSVSTLTIQRTQQEDSAVYLCASSLWSGFNTGELFFGEGSRLTVL.

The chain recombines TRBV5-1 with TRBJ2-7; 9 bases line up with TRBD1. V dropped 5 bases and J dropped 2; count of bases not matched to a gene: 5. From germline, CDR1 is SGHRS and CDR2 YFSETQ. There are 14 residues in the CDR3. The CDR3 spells CASRDRGYAYEQYF. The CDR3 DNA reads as TGCGCCAGCAGGGACAGGGGATATGCCTACGAGCAGTACTTC.

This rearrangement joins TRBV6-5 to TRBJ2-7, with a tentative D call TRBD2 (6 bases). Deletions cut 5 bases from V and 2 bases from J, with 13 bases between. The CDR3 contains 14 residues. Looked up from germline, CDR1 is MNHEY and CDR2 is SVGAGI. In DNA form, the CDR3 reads TGTGCCAGCAGTCCGGGACTCGCCGCCTACGAGCAGTACTTC. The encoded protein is CASSPGLAAYEQYF.

This CDR3 reads CASSTGQTNTIYF. As DNA, the CDR3 is TGCGCCAGCAGCACGGGACAAACTAACACCATATATTTT. This chain uses TRBV5-1 with TRBJ1-3, with a possible D match to TRBD1 (6 bases). Germline V gene sequence: CDR1 SGHRS, CDR2 YFSETQ. The CDR3 covers 13 residues. Trimming removed 4 bases from V and 7 bases from J, with 12 bases in between.

The CDR3 nucleotides read TGTGCCAGCAGCCCAGGGTCCGGACTAGCGACTACCTTTCTGTTCTTC. Its protein product is CASSPGSGLATTFLFF. The chain uses TRBV7-8 and TRBJ2-1, with 9 positions matching TRBD2. The CDR3 loop spans 16 amino acids. In germline, CDR1 is SGHVS, CDR2 FQNEAQ. J lost 15 bases, V lost 5 bases, and 20 bases had no gene match.

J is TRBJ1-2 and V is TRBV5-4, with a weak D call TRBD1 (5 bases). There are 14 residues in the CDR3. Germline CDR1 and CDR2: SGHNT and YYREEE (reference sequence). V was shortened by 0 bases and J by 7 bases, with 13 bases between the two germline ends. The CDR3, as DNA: TGTGCCAGCAGCTTGGGGGGCCCACGGGGTGGCTACACCTTC. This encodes CASSLGGPRGGYTF.

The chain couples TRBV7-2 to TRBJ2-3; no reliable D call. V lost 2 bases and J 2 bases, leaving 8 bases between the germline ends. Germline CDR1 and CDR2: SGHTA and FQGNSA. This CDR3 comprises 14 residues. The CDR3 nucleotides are TGTGCCAGCAGCTTAATGCCAGACACAGATACGCAGTATTTT. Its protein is CASSLMPDTDTQYF.

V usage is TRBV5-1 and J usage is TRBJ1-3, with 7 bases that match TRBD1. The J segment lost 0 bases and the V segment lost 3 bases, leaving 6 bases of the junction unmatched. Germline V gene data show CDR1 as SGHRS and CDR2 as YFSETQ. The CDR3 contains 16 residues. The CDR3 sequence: CASSSSTGLSGNTIYF. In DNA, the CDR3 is TGCGCCAGCAGCTCCTCGACAGGGCTCTCTGGAAACACCATATATTTT.

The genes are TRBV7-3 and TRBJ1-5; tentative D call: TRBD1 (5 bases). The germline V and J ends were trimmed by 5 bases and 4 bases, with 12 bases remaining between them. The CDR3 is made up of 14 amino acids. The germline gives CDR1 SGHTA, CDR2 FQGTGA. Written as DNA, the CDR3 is TGTGCCAGCAGCCCCACGGGGGGGAATCAGCCCCAGCATTTT. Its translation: CASSPTGGNQPQHF.

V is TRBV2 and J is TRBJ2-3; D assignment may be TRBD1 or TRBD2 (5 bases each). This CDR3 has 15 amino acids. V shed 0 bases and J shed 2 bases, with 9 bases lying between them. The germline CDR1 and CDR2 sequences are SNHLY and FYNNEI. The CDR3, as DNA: TGTGCCAGCAGTGAAGCGGGGACGAACACAGATACGCAGTATTTT. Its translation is CASSEAGTNTDTQYF.

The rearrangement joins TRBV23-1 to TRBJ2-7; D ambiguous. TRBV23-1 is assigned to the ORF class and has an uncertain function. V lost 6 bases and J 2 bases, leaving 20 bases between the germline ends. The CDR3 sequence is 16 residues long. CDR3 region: CASSRANRSAAYEQYF. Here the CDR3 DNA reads TGCGCCAGCAGCCGGGCGAATAGATCAGCAGCCTACGAGCAGTACTTC.

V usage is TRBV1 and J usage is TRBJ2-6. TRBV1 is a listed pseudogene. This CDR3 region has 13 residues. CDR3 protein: CTSRKCRANVLTF. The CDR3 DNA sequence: TGCACCAGCAGAAAATGTCGGGCCAACGTCCTGACTTTC.

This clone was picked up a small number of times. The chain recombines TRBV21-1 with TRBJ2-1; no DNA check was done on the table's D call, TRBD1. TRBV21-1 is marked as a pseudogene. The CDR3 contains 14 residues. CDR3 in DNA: TGTGCCAGCAGCAAACCGGACAGGGTCAATGAGCAGTTCTTC. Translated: CASSKPDRVNEQFF.

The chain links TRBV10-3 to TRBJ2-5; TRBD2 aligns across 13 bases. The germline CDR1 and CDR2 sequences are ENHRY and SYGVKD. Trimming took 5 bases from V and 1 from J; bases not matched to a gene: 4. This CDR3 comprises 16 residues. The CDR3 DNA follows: TGTGCCATCAGTCCCGGGACTAGCGGGACCCAAGAGACCCAGTACTTC. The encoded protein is CAISPGTSGTQETQYF.

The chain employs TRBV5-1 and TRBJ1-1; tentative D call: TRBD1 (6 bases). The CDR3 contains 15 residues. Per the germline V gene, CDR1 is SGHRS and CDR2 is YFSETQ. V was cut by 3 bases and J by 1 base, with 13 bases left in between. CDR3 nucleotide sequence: TGCGCCAGCAGCTCCCGGACACAGGGGAACACTGAAGCTTTCTTT. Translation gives CASSSRTQGNTEAFF.

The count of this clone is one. The CDR3 sequence is CASLPGAGYGYTF. The CDR3, as DNA: TGTGCCAGCCTCCCGGGGGCTGGCTATGGCTACACCTTC. The V gene is TRBV6-5, the J gene TRBJ1-2; a possible D gene is TRBD1 (6 bases). This CDR3 contains 13 residues. V lost 8 bases and J 4 bases, leaving 14 bases between the germline ends. Germline-derived CDR1 and CDR2 are MNHEY and SVGAGI.

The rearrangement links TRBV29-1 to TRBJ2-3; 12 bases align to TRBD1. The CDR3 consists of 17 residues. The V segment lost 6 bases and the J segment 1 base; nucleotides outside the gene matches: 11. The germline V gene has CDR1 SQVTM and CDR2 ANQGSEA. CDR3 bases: TGCAGCGTCTACCGGGACAGGGGGCGGGGAGGCACAGATACGCAGTATTTT. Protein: CSVYRDRGRGGTDTQYF.

The CDR3: CATSTTGGRETQYF. The DNA for the CDR3 is TGTGCCACCAGCACGACAGGGGGCCGGGAGACCCAGTACTTC. The V gene is TRBV15, the J gene TRBJ2-5, with 10 nucleotides matching TRBD1. V shed 4 bases and J 5 bases; nucleotides not matched to a gene: 4. The CDR3 runs 14 residues. Per the germline V gene, CDR1 is LNHNV and CDR2 is YYDKDF (reference sequence).

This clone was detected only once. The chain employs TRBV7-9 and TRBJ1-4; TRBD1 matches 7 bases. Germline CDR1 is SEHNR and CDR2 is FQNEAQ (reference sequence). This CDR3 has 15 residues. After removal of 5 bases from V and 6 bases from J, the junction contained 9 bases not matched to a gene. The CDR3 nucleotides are TGTGCCAGCAGCCCCTCCGGGACAGAAGATGAAAAACTGTTTTTT. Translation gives CASSPSGTEDEKLFF.